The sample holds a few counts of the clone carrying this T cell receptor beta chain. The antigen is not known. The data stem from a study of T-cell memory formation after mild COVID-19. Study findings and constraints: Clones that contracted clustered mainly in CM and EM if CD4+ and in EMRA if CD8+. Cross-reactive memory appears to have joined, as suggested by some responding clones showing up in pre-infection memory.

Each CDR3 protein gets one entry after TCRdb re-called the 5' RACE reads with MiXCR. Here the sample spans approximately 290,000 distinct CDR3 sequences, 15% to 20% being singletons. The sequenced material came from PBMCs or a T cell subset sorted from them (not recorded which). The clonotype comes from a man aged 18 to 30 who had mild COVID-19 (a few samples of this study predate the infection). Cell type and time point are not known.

The CDR3 DNA follows: TGCGCCAAACCCCCCTACAATGAGCAGTTCTTC. Translated, it gives CAKPPYNEQFF. The chain combines TRBV5-1 with TRBJ2-1, with D uncertain. V lost 9 bases and J lost 2, with 6 bases in between. CDR1 and CDR2 from the germline V gene are SGHRS and YFSETQ. The CDR3 sequence is 11 residues long.